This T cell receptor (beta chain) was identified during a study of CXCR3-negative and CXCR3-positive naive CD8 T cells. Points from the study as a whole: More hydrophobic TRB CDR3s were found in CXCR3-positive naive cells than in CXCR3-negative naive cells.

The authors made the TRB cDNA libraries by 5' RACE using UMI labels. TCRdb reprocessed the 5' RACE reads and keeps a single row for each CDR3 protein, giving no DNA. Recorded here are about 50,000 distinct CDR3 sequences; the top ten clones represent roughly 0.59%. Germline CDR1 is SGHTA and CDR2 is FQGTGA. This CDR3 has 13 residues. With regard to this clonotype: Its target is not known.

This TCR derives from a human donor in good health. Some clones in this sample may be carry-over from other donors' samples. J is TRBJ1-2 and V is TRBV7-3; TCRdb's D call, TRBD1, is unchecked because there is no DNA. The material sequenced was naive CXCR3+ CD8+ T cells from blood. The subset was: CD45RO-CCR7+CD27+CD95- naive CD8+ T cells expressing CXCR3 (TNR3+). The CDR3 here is CASRRGQLYGYTF.